The T cell receptor beta chain described here comes from a study of cytomegalovirus exposure and HLA in healthy donors. The study, taken as a whole, reports: Reports showed the classifier diagnosing cytomegalovirus status with high specificity and sensitivity.

Comment on this clone: The antigen remains undetermined. The sample has other DNA sequences that encode this CDR3 too.

The V gene's germline CDR1 is SGHRS and CDR2 YFSETQ. V gave up 0 bases and J gave up 6 bases, with 7 bases separating them. The CDR3 length is 12 residues. Researchers ran the PCR with 60 Vbeta and 13 Jbeta primers. The assay was immunoSEQ multiplex PCR, and TCRdb's table has in-frame clones only and misses some. The sample includes 140,000 or so clones, 88% of them seen just once. This receptor was obtained from a woman between 40 and 55 years old in good health and CMV-seronegative. What was sequenced was PBMCs. This chain joins TRBV5-1 and TRBJ2-7, with unresolved D. CDR3 protein: CASSLDRSEQYF. The DNA of the CDR3 is TGCGCCAGCAGCTTGGATCGTTCCGAGCAGTACTTC.